The entry below describes one TCR beta chain. The antigen is undetermined. The sample originates from a study of T cell responses to AZD1222 COVID-19 vaccine. Looking at the study overall: Samples with a second dose at about 4 or about 12 weeks were pooled together. General study results and limits: Nearly half of spike-specific TCRs reportedly target variant regions that are unmutated in the B.1.351 and B.1.1.7 variants.

In germline, CDR1 is MDHEN, CDR2 SYDVKM. The V gene lost 2 bases and the J gene lost 2 bases, with 10 bases spanning the gap. The CDR3 contains 16 residues. Here immunoSEQ multiplex PCR was the method, and the copy in TCRdb shows in-frame clones only, minus some. Among 75,000 to 100,000 clones listed, 88% were seen once. The gene calls are TRBV28 and TRBJ1-6; D may be TRBD1 (5 bases). The sample in question was peripheral blood, obtained on day 0 of AZD1222 vaccination. This receptor was obtained from an adult in good health. The CDR3 loop is CASSLSRGTYNSPLHF. CDR3 in DNA: TGTGCCAGCAGTTTAAGTAGGGGTACCTATAATTCACCCCTCCACTTT.